The sample holds a few counts of the clone carrying this TCR beta chain. The CDR3 regions of TCR beta were amplified from RNA transcripts. First-round RT-PCR targeting the TCR CDR3 was performed with the HTBI primer set. TCRdb passed the multiplex PCR reads through MiXCR, listing each CDR3 protein once. The data contain approximately 640,000 distinct CDR3 sequences, 15% to 20% of them singletons. Every diagnosis used clinical symptoms, serum thyroxine and TRAb, thyroid ultrasound and orbital computed tomography. These data are taken from a study of T cells in Graves' hyperthyroidism and ophthalmopathy. The germline gives CDR1 DFQATT, CDR2 SNEGSKA (reference sequence). V was trimmed by 0 bases and J by 1 base, leaving 12 bases between them. The CDR3 has 16 residues.

The origin of this receptor is a middle-aged man with Graves' hyperthyroidism. The V and J genes are TRBV20-1 and TRBJ2-2; a weak D match, TRBD2 (5 bases). The sequenced sample consisted of blood. Here the CDR3 reads CSARDMEEGNTGELFF. CDR3 nucleotide sequence: TGCAGTGCTAGAGATATGGAGGAAGGGAACACCGGGGAGCTGTTTTTT.